This record concerns one TCR beta chain sequence. What it binds is unknown. A second PCR of roughly 7 to 11 cycles used a sample-barcoded 5' primer and a J-beta primer mix. From the 5' RACE reads, TCRdb called clonotypes with MiXCR, one entry per CDR3 protein. The sample has 800,000 to 950,000 distinct CDR3 sequences, about 37% seen once. The data originate from a study of blood T cells in healthy people across ages. Findings and limits, study-wide: Fewer expanded clones and more diversity marked long-lived versus aged donors.

The germline gives CDR1 SGHDT, CDR2 YYEEEE. Trimming removed 0 bases from V and 8 bases from J, with 17 bases in between. The CDR3 sequence is 15 residues long. The chain is built from TRBV5-6 and TRBJ1-1; D is perhaps TRBD1 (5 bases). The sequenced sample was blood. The source is a man between 18 and 35 years old in good health. Here the CDR3 DNA reads TGTGCCAGCAGCTTGGTCTCAGGGACCCATTTAGAAGCTTTCTTT. It translates to CASSLVSGTHLEAFF.